This T cell receptor (beta chain) was observed in a study of blood T cell repertoires in COVID-19. Whole-study context: COVID-19 samples, acute and convalescent, were from the United States, Italy and Spain. Sample material is recorded as cDNA or gDNA derived from T cells, B-cell-depleted T cells, or PBMCs.

In the authors' workflow: Amplified reference gene primers provided the basis for estimating nucleated cell counts. Sequencing used immunoSEQ multiplex PCR; TCRdb keeps in-frame clones, though not all of them. V and J calls and clone size come straight from that table; D and trimming were deduced from the DNA. The data hold some 150,000 clones, with roughly four fifths observed a single time. The CDR3 length is 14 residues. Germline V gene lookup returns CDR1 MNHEY and CDR2 SVGAGI. V gave up 0 bases and J gave up 3 bases, with 8 bases separating them. The chain uses TRBV6-5 and TRBJ2-5; D may be TRBD1 (5 bases). Sequenced sample: peripheral blood. This sequence originates from a human donor in a cohort sampled during active COVID-19. CDR3 DNA sequence: TGTGCCAGCAGTTACTCGGGCAGGGAAGAGACCCAGTACTTC. It translates to CASSYSGREETQYF.